This TCR beta chain was sequenced in a study of early T cells in non-severe SARS-CoV-2 infection. Background on the study: Sequenced material consisted of bulk RNA (from unsorted whole blood), and chains were unpaired.

The J segment lost 2 bases and the V segment lost 2 bases, leaving 9 bases of the junction unmatched. This CDR3 spans 18 amino acids. Germline CDR1 reads SGHAT; CDR2 reads FQNNGV. The TCR library protocol was used to attach unique molecular identifiers. These identifiers were attached to individual cDNA molecules. TCRdb called the 5' RACE reads again in MiXCR, with one record for every CDR3 protein. Here the sample spans about 59,000 distinct CDR3 sequences, roughly 13% being singletons. This clonotype occurred many times. This chain joins TRBV11-2 and TRBJ2-3, with 11 positions matching TRBD2. This receptor was taken from an adult who was a healthcare worker with PCR-confirmed SARS-CoV-2 infection or an uninfected control (not recorded which). This sample comprised whole blood, obtained at baseline. The chain's CDR3 is CASSLLRSSGGFTDTQYF. As DNA, the CDR3 is TGTGCCAGCAGCTTACTACGGTCTAGCGGGGGGTTCACAGATACGCAGTATTTT.